This T cell receptor beta chain was sequenced for a study of blood T cells in healthy people across ages. On this clonotype itself: Its target is not known.

Using a J-beta primer mix together with a sample-barcoded 5' primer, a second PCR was run for roughly 6 to 11 cycles. Each cDNA molecule was tagged by a template-switch adaptor with 12 random nucleotides. TCRdb analysed the 5' RACE reads with MiXCR anew, one entry per CDR3 protein. The table shows 710,000 or so distinct CDR3 sequences, with approximately 22% occurring only once. Trimming pared 3 bases from V and 0 bases from J, leaving 12 bases between. The CDR3 length is 14 residues. From germline, CDR1 is DFQATT and CDR2 SNEGSKA (reference sequence). Notes on the study in general: More naive CD4+ cells and higher diversity were found in long-lived than in aged donors.

The clonotype originates from a man between 65 and 85 years old in good health. This chain uses TRBV20-1 with TRBJ2-7; D uncertain. Material: blood. This CDR3 is CSASPVGTSYEQYF. The CDR3 DNA reads TGCAGTGCTAGCCCCGTTGGTACCTCCTACGAGCAGTACTTC.